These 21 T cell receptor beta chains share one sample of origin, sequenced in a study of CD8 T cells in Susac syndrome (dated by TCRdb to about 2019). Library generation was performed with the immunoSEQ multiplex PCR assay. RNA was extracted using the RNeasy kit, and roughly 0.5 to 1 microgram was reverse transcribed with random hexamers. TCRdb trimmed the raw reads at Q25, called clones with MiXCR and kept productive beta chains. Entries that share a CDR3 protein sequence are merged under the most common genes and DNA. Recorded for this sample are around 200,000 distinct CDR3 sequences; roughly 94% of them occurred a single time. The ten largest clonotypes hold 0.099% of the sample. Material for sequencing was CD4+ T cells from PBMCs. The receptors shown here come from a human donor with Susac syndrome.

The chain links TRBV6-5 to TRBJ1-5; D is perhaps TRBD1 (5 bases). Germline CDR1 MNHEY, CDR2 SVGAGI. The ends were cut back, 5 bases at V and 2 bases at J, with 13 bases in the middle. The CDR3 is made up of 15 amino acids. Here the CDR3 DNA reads TGTGCCAGCAGTAGAGGGGTGGGAGGCAATCAGCCCCAGCATTTT. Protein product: CASSRGVGGNQPQHF.

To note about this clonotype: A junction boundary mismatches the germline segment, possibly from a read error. The CDR3 DNA is TGTGCCAGCAGCCAAGATCAGGGCACGGAGTTT. Amino acid sequence: CASSQDQGTEF. The chain joins TRBV3-1 to TRBJ1-1; TRBD1 might be the D (5 bases). CDR1 LGHDT and CDR2 YNNKEL come from the germline V gene (reference sequence). The CDR3 is made up of 11 amino acids.

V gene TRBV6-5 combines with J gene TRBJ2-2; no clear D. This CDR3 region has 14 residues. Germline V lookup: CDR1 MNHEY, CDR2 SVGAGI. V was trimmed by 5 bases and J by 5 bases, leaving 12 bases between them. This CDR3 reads CASSNELPTGELFF. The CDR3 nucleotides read TGTGCCAGCAGTAATGAGCTTCCGACCGGGGAGCTGTTTTTT.

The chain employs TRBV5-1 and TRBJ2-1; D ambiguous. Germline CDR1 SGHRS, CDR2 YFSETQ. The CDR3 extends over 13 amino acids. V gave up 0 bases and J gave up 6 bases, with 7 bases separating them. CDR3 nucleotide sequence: TGCGCCAGCAGCTTGGCAGTTTCCAATGAGCAGTTCTTC. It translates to CASSLAVSNEQFF.

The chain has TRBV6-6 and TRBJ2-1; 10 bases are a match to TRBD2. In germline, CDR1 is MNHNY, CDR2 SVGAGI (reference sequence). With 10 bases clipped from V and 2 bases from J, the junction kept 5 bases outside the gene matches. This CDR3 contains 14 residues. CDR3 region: CATKAGGPYNEQFF. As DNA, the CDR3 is TGTGCCACAAAAGCGGGAGGGCCCTACAATGAGCAGTTCTTC.

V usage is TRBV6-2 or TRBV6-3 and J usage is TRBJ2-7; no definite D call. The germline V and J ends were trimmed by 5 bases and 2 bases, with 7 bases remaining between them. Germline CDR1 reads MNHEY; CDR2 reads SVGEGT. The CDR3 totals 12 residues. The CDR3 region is CASSATTYEQYF. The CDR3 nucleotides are TGTGCCAGCAGTGCTACTACCTACGAGCAGTACTTC.

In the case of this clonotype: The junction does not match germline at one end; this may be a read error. The CDR3 sequence: CASSLVPGGEQLF. The CDR3 DNA reads as TGTGCCAGCAGCTTAGTCCCGGGGGGCGAGCAGCTCTTC. This sequence joins TRBV11-1 and TRBJ2-1; TRBD2 is a possible D gene (7 bases). CDR1 SGHAT and CDR2 FQDESV come from the germline V gene (reference sequence). This CDR3 region has 13 residues. Together with reference TRBV11-1 and TRBJ2-1, the CDR3 gives the full variable domain: EAEVAQSPRYKITEKSQAVAFWCDPISGHATLYWYRQILGQGPELLVQFQDESVVDDSQLPKDRFSAERLKGVDSTLKIQPAELGDSAMYLCASSLVPGGEQLFGPGTRLTVL.

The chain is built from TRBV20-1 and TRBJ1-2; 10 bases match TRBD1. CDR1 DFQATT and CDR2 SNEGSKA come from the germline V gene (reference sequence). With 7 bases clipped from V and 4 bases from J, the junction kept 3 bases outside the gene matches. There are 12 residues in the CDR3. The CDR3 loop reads CSGQGAVYGYTF. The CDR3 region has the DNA TGCAGTGGACAGGGGGCGGTCTATGGCTACACCTTC.

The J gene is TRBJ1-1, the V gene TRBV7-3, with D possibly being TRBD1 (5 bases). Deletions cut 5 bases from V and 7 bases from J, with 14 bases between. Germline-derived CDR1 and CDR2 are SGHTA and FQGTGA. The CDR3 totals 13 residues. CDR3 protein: CASSNYPGGEAFF. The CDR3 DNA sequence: TGTGCCAGCAGCAATTACCCCGGGGGTGAAGCTTTCTTT.

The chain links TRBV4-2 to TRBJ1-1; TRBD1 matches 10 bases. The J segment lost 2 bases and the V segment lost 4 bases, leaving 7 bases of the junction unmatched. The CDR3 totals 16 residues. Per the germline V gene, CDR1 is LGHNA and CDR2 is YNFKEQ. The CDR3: CASSPLGQGHNTEAFF. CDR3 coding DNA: TGTGCCAGCAGCCCGCTGGGACAGGGGCATAACACTGAAGCTTTCTTT.

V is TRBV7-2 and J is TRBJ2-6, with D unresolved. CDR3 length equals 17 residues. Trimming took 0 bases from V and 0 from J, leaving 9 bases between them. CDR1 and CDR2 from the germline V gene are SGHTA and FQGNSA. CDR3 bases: TGTGCCAGCAGCTTAGCTGGGATCCGCTCTGGGGCCAACGTCCTGACTTTC. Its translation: CASSLAGIRSGANVLTF.

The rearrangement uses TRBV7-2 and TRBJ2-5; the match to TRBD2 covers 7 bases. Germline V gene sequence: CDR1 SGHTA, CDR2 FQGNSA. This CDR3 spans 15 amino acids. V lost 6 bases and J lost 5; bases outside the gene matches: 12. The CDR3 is CASSAKAGDRETQYF. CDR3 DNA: TGTGCCAGCAGTGCGAAGGCGGGGGACCGGGAGACCCAGTACTTC.

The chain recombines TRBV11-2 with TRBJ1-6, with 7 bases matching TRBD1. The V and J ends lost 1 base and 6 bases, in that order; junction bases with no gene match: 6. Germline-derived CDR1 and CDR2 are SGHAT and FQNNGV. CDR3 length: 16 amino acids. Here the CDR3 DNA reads TGTGCCAGCAGCTTAGTGGATGCAGGGGGTAATTCACCCCTCCACTTT. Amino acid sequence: CASSLVDAGGNSPLHF. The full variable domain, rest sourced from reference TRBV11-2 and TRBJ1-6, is EAGVAQSPRYKIIEKRQSVAFWCNPISGHATLYWYQQILGQGPKLLIQFQNNGVVDDSQLPKDRFSAERLKGVDSTLKIQPAKLEDSAVYLCASSLVDAGGNSPLHFGNGTRLTVT.

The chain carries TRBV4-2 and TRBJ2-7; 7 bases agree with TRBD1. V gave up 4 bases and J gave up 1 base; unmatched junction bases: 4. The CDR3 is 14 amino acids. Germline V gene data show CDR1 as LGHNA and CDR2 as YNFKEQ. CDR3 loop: CASSRDRLSYEQYF. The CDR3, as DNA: TGTGCCAGCAGCCGGGACAGACTTTCCTACGAGCAGTACTTC.

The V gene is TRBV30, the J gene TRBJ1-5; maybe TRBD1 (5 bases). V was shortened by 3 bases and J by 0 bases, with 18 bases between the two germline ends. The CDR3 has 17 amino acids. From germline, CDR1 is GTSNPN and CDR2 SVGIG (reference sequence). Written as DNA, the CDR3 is TGTGCCTGGAGCCGGGGCAGCATCCTCGATAGCAATCAGCCCCAGCATTTT. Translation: CAWSRGSILDSNQPQHF.

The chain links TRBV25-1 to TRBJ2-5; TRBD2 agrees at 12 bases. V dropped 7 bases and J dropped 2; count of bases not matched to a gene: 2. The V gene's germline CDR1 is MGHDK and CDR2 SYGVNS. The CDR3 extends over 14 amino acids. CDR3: CASNGLAGQETQYF. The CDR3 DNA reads TGTGCCAGCAACGGACTAGCGGGGCAAGAGACCCAGTACTTC.

CDR3 sequence: CSARDLGTANSGANVLTF. The CDR3 DNA reads TGCAGTGCTAGAGATTTGGGGACAGCTAATTCTGGGGCCAACGTCCTGACTTTC. The chain links TRBV20-1 to TRBJ2-6; 7 bases match TRBD1. Germline V gene sequence: CDR1 DFQATT, CDR2 SNEGSKA (reference sequence). V lost 0 bases, J lost 1 base, and 9 bases stayed unmatched. This CDR3 spans 18 amino acids.

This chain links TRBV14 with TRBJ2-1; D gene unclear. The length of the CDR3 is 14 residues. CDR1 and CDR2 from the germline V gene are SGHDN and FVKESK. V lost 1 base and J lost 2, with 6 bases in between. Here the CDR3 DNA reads TGTGCCAGCAGCCAAGGAATAGCCTACAATGAGCAGTTCTTC. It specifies CASSQGIAYNEQFF.

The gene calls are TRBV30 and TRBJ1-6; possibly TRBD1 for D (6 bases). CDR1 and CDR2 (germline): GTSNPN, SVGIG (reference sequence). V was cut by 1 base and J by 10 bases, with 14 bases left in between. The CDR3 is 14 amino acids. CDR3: CAWSGERGQSPLHF. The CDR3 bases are TGTGCCTGGAGTGGGGAGCGGGGACAATCACCCCTCCACTTT.

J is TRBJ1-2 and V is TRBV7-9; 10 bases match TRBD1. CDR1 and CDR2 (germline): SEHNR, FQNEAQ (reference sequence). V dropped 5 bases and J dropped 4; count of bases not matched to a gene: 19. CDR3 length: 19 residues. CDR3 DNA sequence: TGTGCCAGCAGCCCCCGTTGGATACCCCCGGGACAGGGGAGCTATGGCTACACCTTC. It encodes CASSPRWIPPGQGSYGYTF.

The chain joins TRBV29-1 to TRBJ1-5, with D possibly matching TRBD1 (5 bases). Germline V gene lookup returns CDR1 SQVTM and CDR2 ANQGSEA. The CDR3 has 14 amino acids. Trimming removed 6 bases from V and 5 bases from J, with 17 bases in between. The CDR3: CSVGGNLPDQPQHF. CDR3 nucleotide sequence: TGCAGCGTCGGGGGAAATTTACCGGATCAGCCCCAGCATTTT.